The next 22 T cell receptor beta chains were all read from a single sample in a study of T cell repertoires in cytomegalovirus infection. TCRdb ran MiXCR on the reads and lists one entry per CDR3 protein. This table holds approximately 910,000 distinct CDR3 sequences, approximately 30% found once. Antigens for these TCRs are unknown. The source material was cultured CD8+ T cells from PBMCs, sampled from culture after CMV antigen stimulation. The source of these receptors is a human donor in good health (CMV status not recorded). Some clones in this sample may be carry-over from other donors' samples.

This clonotype was seen more than once but under ten times. Written as DNA, the CDR3 is TGCAGTGCCACCGACAGGGTGTCCAAAAACATTCAGTACTTC. Its translation: CSATDRVSKNIQYF. V and J are TRBV20-1 and TRBJ2-4; the match to TRBD1 covers 7 bases. The CDR3 has 14 amino acids. J gave up 2 bases and V 6 bases, and 7 bases lay outside the gene matches. The germline V gene encodes CDR1 DFQATT and CDR2 SNEGSKA (reference sequence).

This clonotype was seen many times. The chain joins TRBV12-3 or TRBV12-4 to TRBJ2-7; D is unclear. The CDR3 contains 12 residues. The V end lost 8 bases, the J end lost 0 bases, and 8 bases lay between the germline ends. The CDR3 protein is CASGGVSYEQYF. DNA of the CDR3: TGTGCCAGCGGCGGAGTCTCCTACGAGCAGTACTTC.

The gene calls are TRBV7-3 and TRBJ1-6, with D unresolved. This CDR3 is built from 16 residues. CDR1 and CDR2 (germline): SGHTA, FQGTGA. V was pared by 2 bases and J by 4 bases, with 12 bases between. The CDR3 DNA sequence: TGTGCCAGCAGCTTACTGGGGATGGGGTATAATTCACCCCTCCACTTT. It codes for CASSLLGMGYNSPLHF.

In this sample, this clonotype turned up a few times. The rearrangement links TRBV7-6 to TRBJ2-1; 8 positions match TRBD2. CDR1 SGHVS and CDR2 FNYEAQ come from the germline V gene. Losses at the gene ends were 8 bases for V and 8 bases for J; bases not matched to a gene: 8. This CDR3 comprises 13 residues. In nucleotides, the CDR3 is TGTGCCAGCGCTCGGGGGGGCATATATGAGCAGTTCTTC. This sequence encodes CASARGGIYEQFF.

This clonotype appeared a few times. V and J are TRBV7-9 and TRBJ1-1; TRBD1 matches at 7 bases. The CDR3 sequence is 14 residues long. Germline loops: CDR1 SEHNR, CDR2 FQNEAQ (reference sequence). V shed 7 bases and J 0 bases; nucleotides not matched to a gene: 5. The chain's CDR3 is CASNYRGMNTEAFF. The DNA for the CDR3 is TGTGCCAGCAACTACAGGGGCATGAACACTGAAGCTTTCTTT.

This sequence joins TRBV19 and TRBJ2-1, with TRBD1 matching over 11 bases. After removal of 8 bases from V and 6 bases from J, the junction contained 9 bases not matched to a gene. Germline CDR1 is LNHDA and CDR2 is SQIVND (reference sequence). The CDR3 is 15 residues long. CDR3 residues: CASAWTGTGGNEQFF. Here the CDR3 DNA reads TGTGCCAGTGCCTGGACCGGGACAGGGGGCAATGAGCAGTTCTTC.

This chain connects TRBV6-5 to TRBJ2-5, with TRBD2 identical over 14 bases. This CDR3 region has 16 residues. V shed 4 bases, J shed 5 bases, and the junction held 6 bases outside the gene matches. CDR1 is MNHEY, CDR2 SVGAGI, per germline. The CDR3 bases are TGTGCCAGCAGTTCCTCGACTAGCGGGGGGGCGGAGACCCAGTACTTC. The encoded protein is CASSSSTSGGAETQYF.

This clonotype was counted a few times. V and J are TRBV5-8 and TRBJ2-3; D is possibly TRBD2 (5 bases). The CDR3 covers 14 residues. Trimming removed 5 bases at V and 2 bases at J, with 12 bases between. Germline V CDR1 and CDR2: SGHTS, YDEGEE. The CDR3 loop reads CASRPPGDTDTQYF. CDR3 sequence (DNA): TGTGCCAGCAGACCCCCCGGGGACACAGATACGCAGTATTTT.

This clonotype occurred a few times. CDR3 region: CASSFPIEQFF. The CDR3 DNA follows: TGTGCCAGCAGCTTTCCGATCGAGCAGTTCTTC. This chain links TRBV7-9 with TRBJ2-1; unclear D gene. Germline V gene sequence: CDR1 SEHNR, CDR2 FQNEAQ (reference sequence). V was shortened by 3 bases and J by 10 bases, with 7 bases between the two germline ends. The CDR3 loop spans 11 amino acids.

This clonotype appeared a few times. The genes are TRBV7-6 and TRBJ2-2; tentatively, D is TRBD1 (6 bases). Germline V gene sequence: CDR1 SGHVS, CDR2 FNYEAQ. The CDR3 loop spans 15 amino acids. The V end was cut by 4 bases, the J end by 6 bases, with 15 bases between. The CDR3 sequence is CASSSLGAYAGELFF. The CDR3 DNA reads as TGTGCCAGCAGCTCTTTGGGGGCGTATGCCGGGGAGCTGTTTTTT.

The CDR3 DNA sequence: TGTGCCAGCAGCGACCCCCGGGGGGCAACTAATGAAAAACTGTTTTTT. Its protein is CASSDPRGATNEKLFF. V is TRBV6-1 and J is TRBJ1-4, with a weak D call TRBD1 (5 bases). CDR1 and CDR2 (germline): MNHNS, SASEGT. The CDR3 is made up of 16 amino acids. Between the trimmed V and J ends, which lost 6 bases and 0 bases, there was a span of 14 bases.

Only a few counts were recorded for this clonotype. The chain carries TRBV20-1 and TRBJ2-3; D is perhaps TRBD2 (5 bases). This CDR3 contains 15 residues. V was shortened by 3 bases and J by 5 bases, with 18 bases between the two germline ends. Germline CDR1 reads DFQATT; CDR2 reads SNEGSKA (reference sequence). The CDR3 protein is CSASSAGSPEDTQYF. DNA of the CDR3: TGCAGTGCTAGTTCGGCGGGTTCTCCGGAAGATACGCAGTATTTT.

This chain uses TRBV2 with TRBJ2-7; no clear D gene. V was pared by 6 bases and J by 0 bases, with 12 bases between. There are 14 residues in the CDR3. CDR1 and CDR2 from the germline V gene are SNHLY and FYNNEI. The CDR3 bases are TGTGCCAGCAGCCTGGGGTTTAGCTCCTACGAGCAGTACGTC. Translating gives CASSLGFSSYEQYV.

This chain uses TRBV7-6 with TRBJ2-1, with TRBD1 identical over 7 bases. V trimming: 5 bases; J trimming: 2 bases; junction bases outside the gene matches: 6. This CDR3 comprises 15 residues. Per the germline V gene, CDR1 is SGHVS and CDR2 is FNYEAQ. The CDR3 here is CASSLRGSAYNEQFF. DNA of the CDR3: TGTGCCAGCAGCCTCAGGGGGAGCGCCTACAATGAGCAGTTCTTC. The whole variable domain, filled in from reference TRBV7-6 and TRBJ2-1, reads GAGVSQSPRYKVTKRGQDVALRCDPISGHVSLYWYRQALGQGPEFLTYFNYEAQQDKSGLPNDRFSAERPEGSISTLTIQRTEQRDSAMYRCASSLRGSAYNEQFFGPGTRLTVL.

V is TRBV7-9 and J is TRBJ2-1; D is possibly TRBD2 (6 bases). Trimming left V 5 bases short and J 8 bases short, with 19 bases between. This CDR3 is 15 amino acids long. The germline V gene has CDR1 SEHNR and CDR2 FQNEAQ (reference sequence). The CDR3 sequence is CASSLITGLLDEQFF. CDR3 nucleotide sequence: TGTGCCAGCAGCCTAATCACGGGACTCCTCGATGAGCAGTTCTTC.

V and J are TRBV24-1 and TRBJ1-5; 10 bases are a match to TRBD1. Germline V gives CDR1 KGHDR, CDR2 SFDVKD. The CDR3 is made up of 14 amino acids. The V segment lost 9 bases and the J segment 3 bases; nucleotides outside the gene matches: 4. The CDR3 DNA is TGTGCCACCTCGGGGACAGGGGCCAATCAGCCCCAGCATTTT. The encoded protein is CATSGTGANQPQHF.

This sequence joins TRBV10-3 and TRBJ1-2; tentatively, D is TRBD1 (6 bases). V was cut by 0 bases and J by 2 bases, with 16 bases left in between. The CDR3 contains 17 residues. Germline assignment: CDR1 ENHRY and CDR2 SYGVKD. CDR3 protein: CAISESMGWGPNYGYTF. In nucleotides, the CDR3 is TGTGCCATCAGTGAGTCGATGGGCTGGGGGCCGAACTATGGCTACACCTTC.

The chain is built from TRBV12-3 or TRBV12-4 and TRBJ1-1; D call uncertain. This CDR3 is 13 amino acids long. V was pared by 7 bases and J by 0 bases, with 9 bases between. The CDR3 sequence is CASTWTLNTEAFF. In nucleotides, the CDR3 is TGTGCCAGCACCTGGACGTTGAACACTGAAGCTTTCTTT.

This clonotype showed up many times. The V call is TRBV7-2, the J call TRBJ2-2; D unclear. Trimming removed 5 bases from V and 3 bases from J, with 13 bases in between. Per the germline V gene, CDR1 is SGHTA and CDR2 is FQGNSA. This CDR3 has 15 residues. CDR3 coding DNA: TGTGCCAGCAGCGTACGTAGGGATTACACCGGGGAGCTGTTTTTT. This gives the protein CASSVRRDYTGELFF.

The chain has TRBV7-8 and TRBJ2-3, with 9 bases fitting TRBD2. Trimming cost V 7 bases and J 2 bases; bases outside gene matches: 10. The germline V gene encodes CDR1 SGHVS and CDR2 FQNEAQ. This CDR3 comprises 16 residues. The CDR3 DNA follows: TGTGCCAGCATCTCCGGCGGGGGGGCCGTCACAGATACGCAGTATTTT. It yields the protein CASISGGGAVTDTQYF.

This clonotype showed up just a few times. This sequence joins TRBV4-1 and TRBJ2-7; D unclear. The CDR3 spans 17 residues. Trimming stripped 4 bases from V and 0 bases from J, with 19 bases between. The V gene's germline CDR1 is MGHRA and CDR2 YSYEKL. The CDR3 DNA reads TGCGCCAGCAGCCCCCGGGTGGGCGGCAACTTCTCCTACGAGCAGTACTTC. This translates into CASSPRVGGNFSYEQYF.

In its sample, this clonotype was seen a few times. V and J are TRBV20-1 and TRBJ2-7; D perhaps matches TRBD1 (6 bases). V lost 6 bases to trimming and J lost 0 bases, with 15 bases between them. This CDR3 comprises 14 residues. Germline loops: CDR1 DFQATT, CDR2 SNEGSKA (reference sequence). CDR3 region: CSATTGPNSYEQYV. In DNA, the CDR3 is TGCAGTGCCACTACAGGGCCCAACTCCTACGAGCAGTACGTC.